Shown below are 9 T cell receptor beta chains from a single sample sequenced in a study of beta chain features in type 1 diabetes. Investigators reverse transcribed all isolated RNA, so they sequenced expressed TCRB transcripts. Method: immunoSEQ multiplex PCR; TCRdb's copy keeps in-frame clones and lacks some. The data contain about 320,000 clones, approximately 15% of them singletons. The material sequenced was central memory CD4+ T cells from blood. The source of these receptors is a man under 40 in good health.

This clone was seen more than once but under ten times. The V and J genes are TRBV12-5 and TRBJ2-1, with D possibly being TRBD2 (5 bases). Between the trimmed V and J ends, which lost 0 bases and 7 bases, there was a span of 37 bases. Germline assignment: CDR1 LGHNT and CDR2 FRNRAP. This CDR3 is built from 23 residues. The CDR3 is CASGLVRKGTRSPKKNRENEQFF. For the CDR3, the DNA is TGTGCTAGTGGTTTGGTCCGAAAAGGTACTAGGTCACCAAAAAAAAACCGAGAGAATGAGCAGTTCTTC. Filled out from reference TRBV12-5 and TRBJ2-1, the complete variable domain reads DARVTQTPRHKVTEMGQEVTMRCQPILGHNTVFWYRQTMMQGLELLAYFRNRAPLDDSGMPKDRFSAEMPDATLATLKIQPSEPRDSAVYFCASGLVRKGTRSPKKNRENEQFFGPGTRLTVL.

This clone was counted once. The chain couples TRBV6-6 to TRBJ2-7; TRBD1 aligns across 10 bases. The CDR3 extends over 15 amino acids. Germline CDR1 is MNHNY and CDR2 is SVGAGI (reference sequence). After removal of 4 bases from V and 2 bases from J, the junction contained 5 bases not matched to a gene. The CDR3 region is CASSCSGQGPYEQYF. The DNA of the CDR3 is TGTGCCAGCAGTTGCTCGGGACAGGGGCCCTACGAGCAGTACTTC.

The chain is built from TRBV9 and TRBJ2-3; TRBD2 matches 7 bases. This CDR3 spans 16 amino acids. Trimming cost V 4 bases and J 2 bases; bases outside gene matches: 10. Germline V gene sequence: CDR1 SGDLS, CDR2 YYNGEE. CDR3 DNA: TGTGCCAGCAGCCCTCAGGGCGGGAGTCCCACAGATACGCAGTATTTT. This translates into CASSPQGGSPTDTQYF.

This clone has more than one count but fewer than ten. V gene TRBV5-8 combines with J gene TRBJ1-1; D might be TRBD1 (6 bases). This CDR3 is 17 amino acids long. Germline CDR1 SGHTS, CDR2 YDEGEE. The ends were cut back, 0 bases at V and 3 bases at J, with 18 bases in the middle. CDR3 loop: CASSLGGTGLSDTEAFF. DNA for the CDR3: TGTGCCAGCAGCTTGGGCGGAACAGGGTTATCGGACACTGAAGCTTTCTTT.

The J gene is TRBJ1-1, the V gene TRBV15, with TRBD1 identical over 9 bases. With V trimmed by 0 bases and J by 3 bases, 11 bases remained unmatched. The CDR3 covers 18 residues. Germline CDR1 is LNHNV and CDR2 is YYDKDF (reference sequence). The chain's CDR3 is CATSRDRGTGSADTEAFF. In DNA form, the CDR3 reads TGTGCCACCAGCAGAGATAGAGGGACAGGGAGTGCGGACACTGAAGCTTTCTTT.

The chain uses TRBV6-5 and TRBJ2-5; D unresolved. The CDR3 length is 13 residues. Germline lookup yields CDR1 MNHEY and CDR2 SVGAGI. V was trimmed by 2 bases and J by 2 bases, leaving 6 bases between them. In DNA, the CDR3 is TGTGCCAGCAGTTACCAACTACAAGAGACCCAGTACTTC. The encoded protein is CASSYQLQETQYF.

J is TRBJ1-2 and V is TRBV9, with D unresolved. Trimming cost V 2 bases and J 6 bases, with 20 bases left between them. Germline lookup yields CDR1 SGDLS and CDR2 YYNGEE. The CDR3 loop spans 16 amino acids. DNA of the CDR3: TGTGCCAGCAGCGTCCTAGGGTCTGGGGTATCTGATGGCTACACCTTC. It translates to CASSVLGSGVSDGYTF.

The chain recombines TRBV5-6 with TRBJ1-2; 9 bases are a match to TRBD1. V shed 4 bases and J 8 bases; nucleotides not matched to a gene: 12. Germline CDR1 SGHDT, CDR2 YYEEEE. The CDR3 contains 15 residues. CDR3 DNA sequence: TGTGCCAGCAGCGGCCCTGACAGGGGGTCTTGGGGCTACACCTTC. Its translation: CASSGPDRGSWGYTF.

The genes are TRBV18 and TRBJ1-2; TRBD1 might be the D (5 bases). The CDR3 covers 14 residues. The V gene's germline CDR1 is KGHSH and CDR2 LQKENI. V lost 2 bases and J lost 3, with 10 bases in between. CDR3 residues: CASSPSTDYYGYTF. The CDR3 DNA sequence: TGTGCCAGCTCACCATCGACAGATTACTATGGCTACACCTTC. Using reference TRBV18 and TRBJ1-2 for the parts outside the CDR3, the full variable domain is NAGVMQNPRHLVRRRGQEARLRCSPMKGHSHVYWYRQLPEEGLKFMVYLQKENIIDESGMPKERFSAEFPKEGPSILRIQQVVRGDSAAYFCASSPSTDYYGYTFGSGTRLTVV.